Below are 27 T cell receptor beta chains sequenced from a single sample in a study of regulatory T cells in long-lasting Graves disease. Building the TCR beta libraries relied on iRepertoire HTBI primers, and CDR3 regions underwent Arm-PCR. TCRdb reprocessed the multiplex PCR reads with MiXCR, giving one entry per CDR3 protein. Of hundreds of thousands of distinct CDR3 sequences listed, about 16% were seen once; the top ten hold 9.5% to 15%. Time point here: newly diagnosed GD, antithyroid drugs for less than 3 months. RNA isolated from PBMCs was used to make the TCR library. These data were also filed under a second study, of T cells in Graves' hyperthyroidism and ophthalmopathy.

Specimen: peripheral blood mononuclear cells (PBMCs), collected at new diagnosis, from a patient treated with antithyroid drugs. The receptors originated from a man between 18 and 29 years old with Graves disease.

The J gene is TRBJ1-1, the V gene TRBV28, with 9 bases that match TRBD1. J lost 1 base, V lost 3 bases, and 6 bases had no gene match. CDR1 and CDR2 (germline): MDHEN, SYDVKM. This CDR3 contains 16 residues. The CDR3 here is CASSFKGTGTNTEAFF. As DNA, the CDR3 is TGTGCCAGCAGTTTCAAAGGGACAGGGACGAACACTGAAGCTTTCTTT.

The chain uses TRBV3-1 and TRBJ1-1; D is perhaps TRBD1 (5 bases). In germline, CDR1 is LGHDT, CDR2 YNNKEL (reference sequence). Trimming removed 4 bases at V and 2 bases at J, with 14 bases between. This CDR3 has 15 residues. The CDR3 nucleotides read TGTGCCAGCAGCCGCCTAACGGGGGGTAACACTGAAGCTTTCTTT. It translates to CASSRLTGGNTEAFF.

The V and J genes are TRBV9 and TRBJ1-1, with D possibly being TRBD1 (6 bases). CDR1 SGDLS and CDR2 YYNGEE come from the germline V gene. Trimming took off 4 bases at V and 5 bases at J, with 15 bases between the two ends. The CDR3 loop spans 14 amino acids. For the CDR3, the DNA is TGTGCCAGCAGCCTCAACGGGGGCTGGACTGAAGCTTTCTTT. This sequence encodes CASSLNGGWTEAFF.

This clonotype was detected only a few times. V usage is TRBV19 and J usage is TRBJ2-7; possibly TRBD1 for D (6 bases). There are 13 residues in the CDR3. Germline lookup yields CDR1 LNHDA and CDR2 SQIVND (reference sequence). Trimming took 1 base from V and 5 from J, leaving 9 bases between them. CDR3 residues: CASSIAAGDEQYF. CDR3 nucleotide sequence: TGTGCCAGTAGTATAGCGGCAGGGGACGAGCAGTACTTC.

This clonotype was seen at least ten times. V is TRBV20-1 and J is TRBJ1-4; D gene uncertain. Trimming took off 5 bases at V and 6 bases at J, with 16 bases between the two ends. The CDR3 consists of 14 residues. CDR1 and CDR2 (germline): DFQATT, SNEGSKA (reference sequence). CDR3 amino acids: CSASTREGDEKLFF. The CDR3 region has the DNA TGCAGTGCTTCCACCCGGGAGGGAGATGAAAAACTGTTTTTT.

This chain links TRBV2 with TRBJ1-2; no clear D gene. The CDR3 has 14 residues. Germline CDR1 SNHLY, CDR2 FYNNEI. V gave up 2 bases and J gave up 4 bases, with 11 bases separating them. CDR3 region: CASSEQPEIYGYTF. In DNA form, the CDR3 reads TGTGCCAGCAGTGAACAGCCTGAAATCTATGGCTACACCTTC. Based on the CDR3 plus reference TRBV2 and TRBJ1-2, the full variable domain is EPEVTQTPSHQVTQMGQEVILRCVPISNHLYFYWYRQILGQKVEFLVSFYNNEISEKSEIFDDQFSVERPDGSNFTLKIRSTKLEDSAMYFCASSEQPEIYGYTFGSGTRLTVV.

V usage is TRBV27 and J usage is TRBJ2-1, with D unclear. The CDR3 runs to 15 residues. CDR1 is MNHEY and CDR2 is SMNVEV in the germline V gene (reference sequence). With 10 bases removed from V and 5 bases from J, the gap between germline ends came to 21 bases. The CDR3 sequence is CATHLRTARDNEQFF. Written as DNA, the CDR3 is TGTGCCACCCACCTGCGGACGGCCCGGGACAATGAGCAGTTCTTC.

This chain joins TRBV30 and TRBJ1-2; 12 nucleotides match TRBD1. The CDR3 length is 15 residues. V shed 7 bases and J 8 bases; nucleotides not matched to a gene: 14. Germline V gives CDR1 GTSNPN, CDR2 SVGIG (reference sequence). The CDR3 reads CALATPGQGAWGYTF. For the CDR3, the DNA is TGTGCCTTGGCAACTCCGGGACAGGGGGCGTGGGGCTACACCTTC.

This clonotype was observed at least ten times. This chain joins TRBV7-3 and TRBJ2-3, with a weak D call TRBD2 (6 bases). The CDR3 extends over 14 amino acids. Trimming took 8 bases from V and 2 from J, leaving 14 bases between them. Germline lookup yields CDR1 SGHTA and CDR2 FQGTGA. The CDR3 loop reads CASARAGPTDTQYF. In DNA form, the CDR3 reads TGTGCCAGCGCGAGGGCGGGACCCACAGATACGCAGTATTTT.

Remarks on this clonotype: It may be a read error: a sequence one base away is much more abundant. This chain links TRBV30 with TRBJ2-3, with D hard to call. V was clipped by 0 bases and J by 7 bases, with 2 bases between them. CDR1 GTSNPN and CDR2 SVGIG come from the germline V gene (reference sequence). There are 10 residues in the CDR3. The CDR3: CAWSVHTQYF. The CDR3 bases are TGTGCCTGGAGTGTGCATACGCAGTATTTT.

The J gene is TRBJ1-5, the V gene TRBV5-6; D is possibly TRBD1 (6 bases). The CDR3 is 15 amino acids. Germline lookup yields CDR1 SGHDT and CDR2 YYEEEE. Trimming took 4 bases from V and 0 from J, leaving 11 bases between them. Written as DNA, the CDR3 is TGTGCCAGCAGCCACGGACAGTATAGCAATCAGCCCCAGCATTTT. It codes for CASSHGQYSNQPQHF.

This clonotype was detected a few times. The rearrangement links TRBV7-9 to TRBJ1-2; D perhaps matches TRBD1 (6 bases). Germline CDR1 and CDR2: SEHNR and FQNEAQ (reference sequence). This CDR3 spans 16 amino acids. The V gene lost 0 bases and the J gene lost 6 bases, with 17 bases spanning the gap. The CDR3 loop reads CASSLAFAEGEHGYTF. CDR3 sequence (DNA): TGTGCCAGCAGCTTAGCGTTCGCCGAGGGGGAACATGGCTACACCTTC.

V usage is TRBV5-1 and J usage is TRBJ1-2; 8 bases align to TRBD1. J lost 1 base, V lost 3 bases, and 11 bases had no gene match. Germline CDR1 and CDR2: SGHRS and YFSETQ. The CDR3 totals 17 residues. The CDR3 region has the DNA TGCGCCAGCAGCTCCGGGCCGACAGGGGCGCTTAACTATGGCTACACCTTC. Amino acids: CASSSGPTGALNYGYTF.

In this sample, this clonotype turned up a few times. The genes are TRBV7-9 and TRBJ2-1, with a possible D match to TRBD2 (6 bases). The germline CDR1 and CDR2 sequences are SEHNR and FQNEAQ (reference sequence). The length of the CDR3 is 21 residues. The V end lost 1 base, the J end lost 10 bases, and 35 bases lay between the germline ends. CDR3 DNA sequence: TGTGCCAGCAGCTTAGGCAACGCCCGGGGATCTAGTCCAACGGGGGTTAGGGAGCAGTTCTTC. Protein product: CASSLGNARGSSPTGVREQFF.

This clonotype has only a few counts. This chain connects TRBV20-1 to TRBJ1-4; D gene unclear. The germline V and J ends were trimmed by 2 bases and 7 bases, with 11 bases remaining between them. The V gene's germline CDR1 is DFQATT and CDR2 SNEGSKA (reference sequence). This CDR3 is 13 amino acids long. CDR3: CSARSRVAEKLFF. For the CDR3, the DNA is TGCAGTGCTAGAAGTCGGGTGGCTGAAAAACTGTTTTTT.

In regard to this clonotype: This clone may be a read error of a much larger clone one base away. Because the CDR3 is missing its conserved closing phenylalanine or tryptophan, this is likely a read error. The gene calls are TRBV10-3 and TRBJ1-5; 9 positions match TRBD1. This CDR3 is built from 14 residues. V trimming: 6 bases; J trimming: 2 bases; junction bases outside the gene matches: 2. Germline lookup yields CDR1 ENHRY and CDR2 SYGVKD. The CDR3 DNA reads as TGTGCCATCAGGGGACAGGGTGGCAATCAGCCCCAGCATTCT. Its translation: CAIRGQGGNQPQHS.

This clonotype was counted only a few times. The V and J genes are TRBV7-8 and TRBJ1-1; possibly TRBD1 for D (5 bases). CDR3 length: 14 residues. V lost 5 bases and J lost 1, with 11 bases in between. CDR1 and CDR2 from the germline V gene are SGHVS and FQNEAQ. CDR3 DNA sequence: TGTGCCAGCAGCCCCTGGGACGGGAACACTGAAGCTTTCTTT. Protein sequence: CASSPWDGNTEAFF. The entire variable domain, with the rest obtained from reference TRBV7-8 and TRBJ1-1, is as follows: GAGVSQSPRYKVAKRGQDVALRCDPISGHVSLFWYQQALGQGPEFLTYFQNEAQLDKSGLPSDRFFAERPEGSVSTLKIQRTQQEDSAVYLCASSPWDGNTEAFFGQGTRLTVV.

V is TRBV20-1 and J is TRBJ2-4; D is possibly TRBD1 (6 bases). Germline V lookup: CDR1 DFQATT, CDR2 SNEGSKA (reference sequence). This CDR3 comprises 14 residues. V was shortened by 7 bases and J by 0 bases, with 13 bases between the two germline ends. The CDR3 DNA is TGCAGTGTACCGGGACACTCAGCCAAAAACATTCAGTACTTC. It translates to CSVPGHSAKNIQYF.

This clonotype was picked up a small number of times. V usage is TRBV9 and J usage is TRBJ2-3; D unresolved. The CDR3 totals 17 residues. The germline V gene has CDR1 SGDLS and CDR2 YYNGEE. The V and J ends lost 0 bases and 4 bases respectively, with 18 bases between them. Here the CDR3 DNA reads TGTGCCAGCAGCGTAGATGAGTTCGGGTCGTTGGCAGATACGCAGTATTTT. Amino acids: CASSVDEFGSLADTQYF. The full variable domain, in which reference TRBV9 and TRBJ2-3 provide the parts outside the CDR3, is DSGVTQTPKHLITATGQRVTLRCSPRSGDLSVYWYQQSLDQGLQFLIQYYNGEERAKGNILERFSAQQFPDLHSELNLSSLELGDSALYFCASSVDEFGSLADTQYFGPGTRLTVL.

This clonotype occurred a few times. This chain links TRBV20-1 with TRBJ2-7; a weak D match, TRBD2 (6 bases). Per the germline V gene, CDR1 is DFQATT and CDR2 is SNEGSKA (reference sequence). The CDR3 contains 15 residues. Trimming removed 2 bases at V and 2 bases at J, with 16 bases between. The chain's CDR3 is CSARKGAGMPYEQYF. The CDR3, as DNA: TGCAGTGCTAGAAAGGGCGCGGGAATGCCCTACGAGCAGTACTTC.

This clonotype was seen ten or more times. J is TRBJ2-7 and V is TRBV3-1; no definite D call. V was pared by 1 base and J by 5 bases, with 9 bases between. This CDR3 has 13 amino acids. Germline CDR1 LGHDT, CDR2 YNNKEL (reference sequence). The CDR3: CASSQGLVNEQYF. CDR3 bases: TGTGCCAGCAGCCAAGGCCTAGTCAACGAGCAGTACTTC.

There are many counts of this clonotype. This chain connects TRBV18 to TRBJ1-1, with TRBD1 as a possible D gene (5 bases). Between the trimmed V and J ends, which lost 0 bases and 5 bases, there was a span of 13 bases. The CDR3 covers 15 residues. In germline, CDR1 is KGHSH, CDR2 LQKENI. The CDR3: CASSPPSRQRTEAFF. The DNA for the CDR3 is TGTGCCAGCTCACCACCATCCCGACAGCGGACTGAAGCTTTCTTT.

This clonotype has just a few counts. The chain links TRBV13 to TRBJ2-1, with TRBD2 matching 9 bases. The CDR3 extends over 15 amino acids. The V gene end was trimmed by 5 bases and the J gene end by 8 bases; junction bases not matched to a gene: 10. CDR1 and CDR2 (germline): PRHDT, FYEKMQ (reference sequence). CDR3 in amino acids: CASSRTGTSIHEQFF. DNA of the CDR3: TGTGCCAGCAGCCGCACCGGGACTAGCATCCATGAGCAGTTCTTC.

This clonotype was counted many times. V and J are TRBV5-1 and TRBJ2-7, with D possibly being TRBD1 (7 bases). V was cut by 3 bases and J by 4 bases, with 14 bases left in between. The CDR3 loop spans 14 amino acids. Germline CDR1 is SGHRS and CDR2 is YFSETQ. The CDR3 sequence is CASSWEQGRYEQYF. CDR3 sequence (DNA): TGCGCCAGCAGCTGGGAACAGGGGAGGTACGAGCAGTACTTC. Looking up the rest from reference TRBV5-1 and TRBJ2-7 gives the full variable domain: KAGVTQTPRYLIKTRGQQVTLSCSPISGHRSVSWYQQTPGQGLQFLFEYFSETQRNKGNFPGRFSGRQFSNSRSEMNVSTLELGDSALYLCASSWEQGRYEQYFGPGTRLTVT.

This clonotype was detected a few times. V and J are TRBV5-6 and TRBJ2-5, with D maybe TRBD2 (6 bases). V was clipped by 3 bases and J by 7 bases, with 13 bases between them. CDR3 length: 13 amino acids. Germline V gene data show CDR1 as SGHDT and CDR2 as YYEEEE. CDR3 sequence reads: CASSSDSGWTQYF. As DNA, the CDR3 is TGTGCCAGCAGCTCCGATAGCGGATGGACCCAGTACTTC.

In its sample, this clonotype was seen many times. This chain links TRBV28 with TRBJ2-5, with TRBD2 matching over 10 bases. CDR1 is MDHEN and CDR2 is SYDVKM in the germline V gene. This CDR3 is built from 15 residues. V gave up 8 bases and J gave up 4 bases; unmatched junction bases: 10. DNA of the CDR3: TGTGCCAGCTATAGTCTAGCGGGAGAGGGAGAGACCCAGTACTTC. Its protein product is CASYSLAGEGETQYF.

As to this clonotype: A much larger clonotype is one base distant, so this may be a read error. The chain couples TRBV20-1 to TRBJ2-3; D is tentatively TRBD1 or TRBD2 (5 bases each). Germline V gene data show CDR1 as DFQATT and CDR2 as SNEGSKA (reference sequence). This CDR3 spans 15 amino acids. CDR3 bases: TGCAGTGCTAGACCCCTGGGGGTTCGCACAGATACGCGGTATTTT. It yields the protein CSARPLGVRTDTRYF.